The clone carrying this TCR beta chain appeared a few times. Repertoires were generated with immunoSEQ multiplex PCR, while TCRdb's copy carries only in-frame clones and drops some. The sample yields 85,000 to 100,000 clones, about 87% seen once. Germline CDR1 and CDR2: LNHNV and YYDKDF (reference sequence). The V gene end was trimmed by 2 bases and the J gene end by 3 bases; junction bases not matched to a gene: 7. CDR3 length: 16 residues. This specimen comes from a study of OX40 agonist ivuxolimab in advanced cancers. Study-wide context: Six ivuxolimab dose levels, 0.01 to 10 mg/kg, were given intravenously every 2 weeks.

The clonotype originates from an adult with an advanced solid tumor such as melanoma, head and neck, liver or kidney cancer. Sequences were derived from CD4+ or CD8+ T cells sorted from blood, sampled in a trial of the OX40 agonist ivuxolimab. J is TRBJ2-7 and V is TRBV15; 10 nucleotides align to TRBD1. The chain's CDR3 is CATSRLPGTGVYEQYF. CDR3 sequence (DNA): TGTGCCACCAGCAGACTGCCCGGGACAGGGGTCTACGAGCAGTACTTC.